Listed below are T cell receptor beta chains from one sample, sequenced in a study of patients and donors after allogeneic stem cell transplantation. Each CDR3 protein is one row after TCRdb ran MiXCR on the RT-PCR reads. The table records approximately 98,000 distinct CDR3 sequences, approximately 40% of them present only once. Sequenced sample: blood, either unsorted or a sorted T cell fraction (not recorded which). The receptors originated from a human donor who was either an allogeneic HSCT recipient or a stem cell or donor lymphocyte infusion donor (not recorded which). It is not recorded whose cells these are; they may come from a transplant donor. CDR3s include the opening cysteine and the closing phenylalanine or tryptophan. D genes are given only for firm matches.

TRBJ1-5 TRBV6-6 NA CASVRTGNQPQHF
TRBJ1-5 TRBV20-1 NA CSARARSNQPQHF
TRBJ1-6 TRBV11-2 NA CASSSGRYNSPLHF
TRBJ2-7 TRBV24-1 NA CATSRGSAPEQYF
TRBJ2-4 TRBV12-3/TRBV12-4 TRBD2 CASSSIGLGKNIQYF
TRBJ1-2 TRBV2 TRBD1 CASSGQGPNYGYTF
TRBJ2-3 TRBV9 NA CASSPRSGSTDTQYF
TRBJ2-3 TRBV29-1 NA CSVASGSTDTQYF
TRBJ2-1 TRBV2 NA CASTSYNEQFF
TRBJ1-1 TRBV20-1 NA CSARDKFGIGAFF
TRBJ2-2 TRBV10-3 NA CAISESSSGRTGELFF
TRBJ2-7 TRBV12-3/TRBV12-4 NA CASSLISGEQYF
TRBJ2-1 TRBV4-2 NA CASSQGRRHYEYDEQFF
TRBJ2-2 TRBV12-3/TRBV12-4 NA CASSTQGFNTGELFF
TRBJ1-3 TRBV12-3/TRBV12-4 NA CASSPGSDTIYF
TRBJ2-7 TRBV4-3 NA CASSQDWLAIDEQYF
TRBJ2-1 TRBV13 NA CASSLGDGQFF
TRBJ2-1 TRBV6-2/TRBV6-3 TRBD2 CASSLAGILEQFF
TRBJ1-1 TRBV29-1 TRBD1 CSARRDRVNTEAFF
TRBJ1-1 TRBV7-2 NA CASSLALRVNTEAFF
TRBJ1-5 TRBV28 NA CASRDGVRGQPQHF
TRBJ1-1 TRBV7-9 NA CASSLPLHTEAFF
TRBJ1-1 TRBV7-3 NA CASSLRRDTEAFF
TRBJ1-4 TRBV14 NA CASSQGAHSRNEKLFF
TRBJ1-1 TRBV7-9 NA CASSLILGAEAFF
TRBJ1-4 TRBV4-1 NA CASSQTAGTTNEKLFF
TRBJ1-1 TRBV5-1 TRBD1 CASSLRQGGITEAFF
TRBJ1-6 TRBV20-1 TRBD1 CSARDLSRGQGNSPLHF
TRBJ1-1 TRBV12-5 NA CASGPRGVEAFF
TRBJ1-2 TRBV4-3 NA CASSQEALNYGYTF
TRBJ1-1 TRBV12-3/TRBV12-4 TRBD1 CASSQDRVNTEAFF
TRBJ2-7 TRBV11-3 NA CASSLMGTGTYEQYF
TRBJ2-1 TRBV7-2 TRBD2 CASSPNGLAFNNEQFF
TRBJ1-5 TRBV12-3/TRBV12-4 NA CASSKALGNQPQHF
TRBJ1-2 TRBV2 TRBD1 CASRTQGAGGYTF
TRBJ2-7 TRBV19 TRBD2 CASSDIGLAGTYEQYF
TRBJ1-5 TRBV7-6 NA CASSPGPGRPQHF
TRBJ1-2 TRBV4-2 NA CASSSNDYGYTF
TRBJ1-2 TRBV7-2 TRBD1 CASSPSGQDYGYTF
TRBJ1-1 TRBV7-2 NA CASSLVFGGEAFF
TRBJ1-5 TRBV4-2 NA CASSPGQTVSNQPQHF